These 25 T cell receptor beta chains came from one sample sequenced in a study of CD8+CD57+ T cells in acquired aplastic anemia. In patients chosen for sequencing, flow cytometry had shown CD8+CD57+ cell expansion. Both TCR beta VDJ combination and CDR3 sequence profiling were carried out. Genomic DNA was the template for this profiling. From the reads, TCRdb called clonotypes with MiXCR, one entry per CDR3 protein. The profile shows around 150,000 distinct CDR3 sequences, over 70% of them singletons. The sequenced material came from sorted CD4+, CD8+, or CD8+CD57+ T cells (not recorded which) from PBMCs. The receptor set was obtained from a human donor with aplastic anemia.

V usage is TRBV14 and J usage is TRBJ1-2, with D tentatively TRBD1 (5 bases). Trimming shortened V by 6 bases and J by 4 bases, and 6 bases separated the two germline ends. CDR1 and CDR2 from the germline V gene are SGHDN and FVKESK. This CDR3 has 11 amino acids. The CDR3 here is CASRGPYGYTF. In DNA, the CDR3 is TGTGCCAGCAGGGGACCCTATGGCTACACCTTC. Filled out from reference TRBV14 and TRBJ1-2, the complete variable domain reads EAGVTQFPSHSVIEKGQTVTLRCDPISGHDNLYWYRRVMGKEIKFLLHFVKESKQDESGMPNNRFLAERTGGTYSTLKVQPAELEDSGVYFCASRGPYGYTFGSGTRLTVV.

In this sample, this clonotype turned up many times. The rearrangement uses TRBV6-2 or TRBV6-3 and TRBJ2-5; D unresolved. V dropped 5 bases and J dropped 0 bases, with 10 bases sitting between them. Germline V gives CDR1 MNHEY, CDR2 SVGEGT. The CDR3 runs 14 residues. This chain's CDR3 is CASSGLGNQETQYF. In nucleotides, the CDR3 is TGTGCCAGCAGTGGCCTGGGGAACCAAGAGACCCAGTACTTC.

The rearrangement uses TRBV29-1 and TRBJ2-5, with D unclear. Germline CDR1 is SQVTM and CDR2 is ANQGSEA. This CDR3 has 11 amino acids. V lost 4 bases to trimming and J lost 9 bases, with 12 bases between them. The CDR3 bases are TGCAGCGTTGGAACAAACCGAGCCCAGTACTTC. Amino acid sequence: CSVGTNRAQYF.

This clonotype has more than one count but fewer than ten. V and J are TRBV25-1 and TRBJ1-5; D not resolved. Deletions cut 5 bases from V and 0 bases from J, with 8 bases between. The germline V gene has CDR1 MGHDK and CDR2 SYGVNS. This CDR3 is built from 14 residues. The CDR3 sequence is CASSRSYSNQPQHF. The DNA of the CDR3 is TGTGCCAGCAGTCGAAGTTATAGCAATCAGCCCCAGCATTTT. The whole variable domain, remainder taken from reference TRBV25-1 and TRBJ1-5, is EADIYQTPRYLVIGTGKKITLECSQTMGHDKMYWYQQDPGMELHLIHYSYGVNSTEKGDLSSESTVSRIRTEHFPLTLESARPSHTSQYLCASSRSYSNQPQHFGDGTRLSIL.

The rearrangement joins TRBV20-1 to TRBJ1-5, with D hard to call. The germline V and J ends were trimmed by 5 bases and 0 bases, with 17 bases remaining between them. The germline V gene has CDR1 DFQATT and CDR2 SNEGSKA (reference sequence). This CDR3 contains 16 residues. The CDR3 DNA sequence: TGCAGTGCTCAGCCCGAGGGCGAAAATAGCAATCAGCCCCAGCATTTT. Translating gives CSAQPEGENSNQPQHF.

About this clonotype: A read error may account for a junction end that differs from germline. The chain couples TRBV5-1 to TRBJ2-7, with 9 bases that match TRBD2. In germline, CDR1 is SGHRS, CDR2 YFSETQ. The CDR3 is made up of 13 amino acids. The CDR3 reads CASSSSGKDEQYF. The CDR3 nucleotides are TGTGCCAGCAGCTCTAGCGGGAAGGACGAGCAGTACTTC.

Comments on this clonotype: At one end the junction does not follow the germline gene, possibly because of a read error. Written as DNA, the CDR3 is TGTGCCAGCAGGTCTGACCCCGAGGGATCTTCACCCATCCACTTT. It codes for CASRSDPEGSSPIHF. The chain employs TRBV9 and TRBJ1-6; no firm D call. Per the germline V gene, CDR1 is SGDLS and CDR2 is YYNGEE. The CDR3 runs 15 residues.

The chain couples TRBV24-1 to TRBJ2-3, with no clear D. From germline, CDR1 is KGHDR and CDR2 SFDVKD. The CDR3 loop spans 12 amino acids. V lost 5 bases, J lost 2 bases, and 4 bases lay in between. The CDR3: CATSVSTDTQYF. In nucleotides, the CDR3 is TGTGCCACCAGTGTCTCCACAGATACGCAGTATTTT.

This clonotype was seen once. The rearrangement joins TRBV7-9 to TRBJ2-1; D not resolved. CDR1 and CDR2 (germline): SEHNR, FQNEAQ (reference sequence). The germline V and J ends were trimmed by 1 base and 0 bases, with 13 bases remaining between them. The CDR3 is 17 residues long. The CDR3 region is CASSLVWALSSYNEQFF. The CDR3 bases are TGTGCCAGCAGCTTAGTCTGGGCGCTGAGCTCCTACAATGAGCAGTTCTTC.

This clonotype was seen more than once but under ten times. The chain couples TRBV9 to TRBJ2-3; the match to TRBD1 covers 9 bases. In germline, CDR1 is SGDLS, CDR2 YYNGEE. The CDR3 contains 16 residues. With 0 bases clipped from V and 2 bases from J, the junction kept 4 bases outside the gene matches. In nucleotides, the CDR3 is TGTGCCAGCAGCGTAGAAGGGACAGGGTACACAGATACGCAGTATTTT. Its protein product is CASSVEGTGYTDTQYF.

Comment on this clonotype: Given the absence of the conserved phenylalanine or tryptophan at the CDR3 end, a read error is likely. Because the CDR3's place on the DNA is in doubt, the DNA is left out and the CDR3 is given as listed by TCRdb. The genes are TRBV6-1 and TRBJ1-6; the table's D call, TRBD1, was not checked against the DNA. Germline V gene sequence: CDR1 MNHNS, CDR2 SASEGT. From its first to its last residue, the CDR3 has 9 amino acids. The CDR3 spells CASSHDRTS.

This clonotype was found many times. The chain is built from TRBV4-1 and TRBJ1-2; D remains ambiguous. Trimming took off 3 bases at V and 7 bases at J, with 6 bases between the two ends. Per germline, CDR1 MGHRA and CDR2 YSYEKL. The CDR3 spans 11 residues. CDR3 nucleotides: TGCGCCAGCAGCCAGTCCAGTGGCTACACCTTC. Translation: CASSQSSGYTF.

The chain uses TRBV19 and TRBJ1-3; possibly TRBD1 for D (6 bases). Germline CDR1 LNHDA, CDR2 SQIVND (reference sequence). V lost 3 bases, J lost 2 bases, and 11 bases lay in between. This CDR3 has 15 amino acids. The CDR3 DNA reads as TGTGCCAGTAGTATTCCCACAGGGACTGGAAACACCATATATTTT. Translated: CASSIPTGTGNTIYF.

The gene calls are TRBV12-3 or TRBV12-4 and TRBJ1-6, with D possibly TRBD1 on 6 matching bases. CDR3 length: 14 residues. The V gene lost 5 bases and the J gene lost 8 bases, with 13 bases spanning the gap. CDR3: CASSHRVPYSPLHF. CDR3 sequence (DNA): TGTGCCAGCAGTCACAGGGTCCCCTATTCACCCCTCCACTTT.

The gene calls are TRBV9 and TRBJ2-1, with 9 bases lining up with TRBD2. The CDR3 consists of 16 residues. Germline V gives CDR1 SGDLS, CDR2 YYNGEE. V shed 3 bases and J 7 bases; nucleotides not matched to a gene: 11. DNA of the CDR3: TGTGCCAGCAGCGCGACGATAGCGGGGGTAGGAAATGAGCAGTTCTTC. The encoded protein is CASSATIAGVGNEQFF.

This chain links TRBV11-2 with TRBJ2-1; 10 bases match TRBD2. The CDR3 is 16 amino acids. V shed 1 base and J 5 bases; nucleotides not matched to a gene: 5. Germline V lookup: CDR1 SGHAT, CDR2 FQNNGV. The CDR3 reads CASSLGLLAGNNEQFF. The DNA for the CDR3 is TGTGCCAGCAGCTTAGGGCTACTAGCGGGGAACAATGAGCAGTTCTTC.

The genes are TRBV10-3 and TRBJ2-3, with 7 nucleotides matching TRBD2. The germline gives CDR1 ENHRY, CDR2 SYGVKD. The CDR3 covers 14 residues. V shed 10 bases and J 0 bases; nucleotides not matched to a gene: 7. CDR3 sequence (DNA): TGTGCCACAGGTGCGGGGGAGAGCACAGATACGCAGTATTTT. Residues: CATGAGESTDTQYF.

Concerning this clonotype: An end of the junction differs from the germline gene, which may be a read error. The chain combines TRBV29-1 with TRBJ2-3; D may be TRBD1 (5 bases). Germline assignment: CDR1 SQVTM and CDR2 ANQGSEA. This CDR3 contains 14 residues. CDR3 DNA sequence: TGCAGCGTTGGCTCAGGCCTCCTCACAGGTACGCAGTATTTT. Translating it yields CSVGSGLLTGTQYF.

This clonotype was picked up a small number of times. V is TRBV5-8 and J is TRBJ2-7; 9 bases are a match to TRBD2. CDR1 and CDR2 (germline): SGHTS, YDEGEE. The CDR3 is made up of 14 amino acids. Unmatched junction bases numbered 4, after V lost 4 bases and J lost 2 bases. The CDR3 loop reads CASSRTSEAYEQYF. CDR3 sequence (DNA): TGTGCCAGCAGCAGGACTAGCGAGGCCTACGAGCAGTACTTC.

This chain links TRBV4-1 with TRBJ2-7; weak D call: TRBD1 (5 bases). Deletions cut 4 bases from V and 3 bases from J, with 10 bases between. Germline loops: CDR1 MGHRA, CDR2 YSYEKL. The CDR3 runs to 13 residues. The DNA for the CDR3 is TGCGCCAGCAGCCCTTCAGGGTACTACGAGCAGTACTTC. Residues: CASSPSGYYEQYF.

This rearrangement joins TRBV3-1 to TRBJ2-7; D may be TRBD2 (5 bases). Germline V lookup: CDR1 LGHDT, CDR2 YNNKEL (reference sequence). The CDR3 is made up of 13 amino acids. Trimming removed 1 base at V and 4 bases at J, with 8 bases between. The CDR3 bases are TGTGCCAGCAGCCAAGTTCGAGGGTACGAGCAGTACTTC. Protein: CASSQVRGYEQYF.

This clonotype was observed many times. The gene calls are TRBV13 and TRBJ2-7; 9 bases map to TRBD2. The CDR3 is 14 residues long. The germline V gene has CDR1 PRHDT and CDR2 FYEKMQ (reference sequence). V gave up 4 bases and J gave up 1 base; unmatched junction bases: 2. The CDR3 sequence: CASSSTSGSYEQYV. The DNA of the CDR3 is TGTGCCAGCAGCTCAACTAGCGGGTCCTACGAGCAGTACGTC.

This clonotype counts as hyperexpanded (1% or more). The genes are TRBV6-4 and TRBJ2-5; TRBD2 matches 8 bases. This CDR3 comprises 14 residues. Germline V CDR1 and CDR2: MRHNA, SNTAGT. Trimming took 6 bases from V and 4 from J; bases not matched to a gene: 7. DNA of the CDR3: TGTGCCAGCAGCGAGGGACTAGAGTCAGAGACCCAGTACTTC. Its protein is CASSEGLESETQYF.

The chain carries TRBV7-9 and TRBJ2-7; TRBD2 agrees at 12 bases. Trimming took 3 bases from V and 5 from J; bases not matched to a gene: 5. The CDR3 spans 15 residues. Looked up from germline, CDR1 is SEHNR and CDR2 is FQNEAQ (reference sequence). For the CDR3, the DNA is TGTGCCAGCAGCTTCGGACTAGCGGGAATCGACGAGCAGTACTTC. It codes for CASSFGLAGIDEQYF.

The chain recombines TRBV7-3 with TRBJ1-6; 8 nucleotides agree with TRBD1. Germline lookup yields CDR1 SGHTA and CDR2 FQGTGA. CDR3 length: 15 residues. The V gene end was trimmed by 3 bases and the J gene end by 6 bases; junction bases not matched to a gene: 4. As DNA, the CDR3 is TGTGCCAGCAGCTTGCAGGGGGCCAGTAATTCACCCCTCCACTTT. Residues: CASSLQGASNSPLHF.